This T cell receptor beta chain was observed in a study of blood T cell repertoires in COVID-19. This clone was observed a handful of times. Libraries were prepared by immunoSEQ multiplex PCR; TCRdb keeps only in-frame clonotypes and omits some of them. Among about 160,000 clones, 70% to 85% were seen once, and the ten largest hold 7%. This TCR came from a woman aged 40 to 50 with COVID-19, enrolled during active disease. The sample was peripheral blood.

CDR3 nucleotides: TGTGCCAGCAGCGCATACTACAGGGGAAACACCATATATTTT. Translated, it gives CASSAYYRGNTIYF. The chain links TRBV9 to TRBJ1-3, with D possibly being TRBD1 (5 bases). CDR1 SGDLS and CDR2 YYNGEE come from the germline V gene. The CDR3 consists of 14 residues. V was shortened by 3 bases and J by 4 bases, with 11 bases between the two germline ends.